These 25 T cell receptor beta chains originate from one sample sequenced in a study of CD4 and CD8 cells across lung adenocarcinoma regions. TCRdb independently ran MiXCR on the PCR reads; one entry per CDR3 protein. In the table there are approximately 25,000 distinct CDR3 sequences, more than 45% of which are singletons. The specimen sequenced was CD8+ T cells from the center of a lung tumor. These receptors were collected from a male donor with lung adenocarcinoma. The CD4 and CD8 labels of this study may be unreliable.

The chain couples TRBV27 to TRBJ2-1, with 12 bases that match TRBD2. The CDR3 covers 21 residues. After removal of 5 bases from V and 8 bases from J, the junction contained 25 bases not matched to a gene. CDR1 and CDR2 (germline): MNHEY, SMNVEV (reference sequence). The CDR3 coding sequence is TGTGCCAGCAGTCGGACCCAAGGTGGACTAGCGGGACGGCCCATAGGTCATGAGCAGTTCTTC. It codes for CASSRTQGGLAGRPIGHEQFF.

Worth noting for this clonotype: Since no conserved phenylalanine or tryptophan closes the CDR3, a read error is the likely cause. The V call is TRBV6-5, the J call TRBJ1-2; tentative D call: TRBD1 (5 bases). The germline CDR1 and CDR2 sequences are MNHEY and SVGAGI. There are 13 residues in the CDR3. The CDR3 sequence is CANSSGPNTGYTL. In DNA, the CDR3 is TGTGCCAACAGTTCGGGGCCTAACACGGGCTACACCCTC.

The rearrangement uses TRBV10-2 and TRBJ2-3; D call uncertain. CDR1 WSHSY and CDR2 SAAADI come from the germline V gene. The V and J ends lost 3 bases and 0 bases respectively, with 10 bases between them. This CDR3 is 15 amino acids long. The CDR3, as DNA: TGCGCCAGCAGTGAACTGGCTTCTAGCACAGATACGCAGTATTTT. It translates to CASSELASSTDTQYF.

A word on this clonotype: An end of the junction does not agree with germline; a read error may underlie this. The chain uses TRBV6-1 and TRBJ2-6, with D uncertain. CDR3 length: 15 amino acids. Per germline, CDR1 MNHNS and CDR2 SASEGT. The CDR3 DNA follows: TGTGCCAGCAGTGGGCCGCCTCCGTGGGCCTACGTCCAGACTTTC. It is translated as CASSGPPPWAYVQTF.

The chain has TRBV10-3 and TRBJ1-6; TRBD1 aligns across 9 bases. The CDR3 length is 12 residues. V trimming: 11 bases; J trimming: 8 bases; junction bases outside the gene matches: 4. Germline V gene sequence: CDR1 ENHRY, CDR2 SYGVKD. The CDR3 DNA sequence: TGTGCCGTCCGGGACAGGGATTCACCCCTCCACTTT. Its translation: CAVRDRDSPLHF.

Notes on this clonotype: A junction boundary mismatches the germline segment, possibly from a read error. The chain uses TRBV10-3 and TRBJ2-3, with 9 bases aligning to TRBD2. Germline-derived CDR1 and CDR2 are ENHRY and SYGVKD. This CDR3 spans 18 amino acids. The CDR3 sequence is CAIRSMAGGEGGTDTQYF. In DNA form, the CDR3 reads TGTGCCATCAGGAGCATGGCGGGAGGGGAAGGGGGCACAGATACGCAGTATTTC.

V usage is TRBV1 and J usage is TRBJ1-2. TRBV1 is marked as a pseudogene. This CDR3 is built from 10 residues. CDR3 residues: CGPPPYGYTF. Here the CDR3 DNA reads TGTGGCCCTCCTCCCTATGGCTACACCTTC.

Concerning this clonotype itself: At one end the junction does not follow the germline gene, possibly because of a read error. The genes are TRBV6-1 and TRBJ2-3; the D call may be TRBD1 or TRBD2 (5 bases each). The CDR3 totals 13 residues. From germline, CDR1 is MNHNS and CDR2 SASEGT. DNA of the CDR3: TGTGCCAGGGGGGTGGGAGTCGAAGATACGCAGTATTTC. As protein: CARGVGVEDTQYF.

The J gene is TRBJ2-7, the V gene TRBV6-5; maybe TRBD2 (6 bases). This CDR3 comprises 15 residues. The germline V gene has CDR1 MNHEY and CDR2 SVGAGI. Trimming took 2 bases from V and 3 from J, leaving 14 bases between them. This CDR3 is CASSYDLARLYEQYF. In DNA form, the CDR3 reads TGTGCCAGCAGTTACGATCTAGCGCGACTCTACGAGCAGTACTTC.

The CDR3 DNA reads TGTGCCATCGGAAGCAAAGATATTCAGTATTTT. The encoded protein is CAIGSKDIQYF. This rearrangement joins TRBV10-3 to TRBJ2-3; no definite D call. Between the trimmed V and J ends, which lost 8 bases and 12 bases, there was a span of 15 bases. In germline, CDR1 is ENHRY, CDR2 SYGVKD. The CDR3 spans 11 residues.

This chain joins TRBV6-1 and TRBJ2-1, with no clear D. CDR1 is MNHNS and CDR2 is SASEGT in the germline V gene. There are 13 residues in the CDR3. The V end lost 2 bases, the J end lost 4 bases, and 6 bases lay between the germline ends. CDR3 in DNA: TGTGCCAGCAGTGAAAGTTATTACAATGAGCAGTTCTTC. This sequence encodes CASSESYYNEQFF.

V is TRBV6-1 and J is TRBJ2-1; D possibly corresponds to TRBD2 (5 bases). The CDR3 sequence is 14 residues long. The V gene's germline CDR1 is MNHNS and CDR2 SASEGT. The V gene lost 8 bases and the J gene lost 3 bases, with 14 bases spanning the gap. The CDR3 reads CASGPSSNYNEQFF. In nucleotides, the CDR3 is TGTGCCAGCGGCCCCTCTAGCAACTACAATGAGCAGTTCTTC.

In its sample, this clonotype was seen a few times. This rearrangement joins TRBV7-3 to TRBJ2-1, with TRBD1 identical over 7 bases. J gave up 0 bases and V 5 bases, and 7 bases lay outside the gene matches. Germline V gene lookup returns CDR1 SGHTA and CDR2 FQGTGA. CDR3 size: 16 residues. CDR3 region: CASSPTGTSSYNEQFF. In nucleotides, the CDR3 is TGTGCCAGCAGCCCGACAGGGACAAGCTCCTACAATGAGCAGTTCTTC.

This clonotype was seen a handful of times. The V and J genes are TRBV5-1 and TRBJ2-3, with a tentative D call TRBD1 (6 bases). The germline CDR1 and CDR2 sequences are SGHRS and YFSETQ. V lost 2 bases to trimming and J lost 1 base, with 14 bases between them. There are 16 residues in the CDR3. The CDR3 is CASSFARGYGTDTQYF. In DNA form, the CDR3 reads TGCGCCAGCAGCTTCGCCAGGGGTTATGGCACAGATACGCAGTATTTT.

This chain links TRBV6-1 with TRBJ2-1; D remains ambiguous. The J call is doubtful: the DNA matches TRBJ2-7 better. The CDR3 runs to 13 residues. Germline assignment: CDR1 MNHNS and CDR2 SASEGT. The CDR3 here is CASRVPGSYEQYF. The CDR3 DNA is TGTGCCAGCAGAGTGCCTGGCTCCTACGAGCAGTACTTC.

The sample holds many counts of this clonotype. CDR3 nucleotide sequence: TGTGCCAGCAGGACTAGCGGGATGTCCCACGAGCAGTACTTC. Translating gives CASRTSGMSHEQYF. The chain has TRBV27 and TRBJ2-1, with 11 bases matching TRBD2. The J call may be faulty, since TRBJ2-7 better matches the DNA end. This CDR3 is 14 amino acids long. CDR1 and CDR2 (germline): MNHEY, SMNVEV (reference sequence).

This clonotype counts as medium-sized. The chain combines TRBV6-1 with TRBJ2-7; TRBD2 matches at 13 bases. Losses at the gene ends were 5 bases for V and 0 bases for J; bases not matched to a gene: 7. From germline, CDR1 is MNHNS and CDR2 SASEGT. The CDR3 loop spans 17 amino acids. CDR3 residues: CASSPWGLAGNSYEQYF. CDR3 nucleotide sequence: TGTGCCAGCAGTCCGTGGGGACTAGCGGGAAACTCCTACGAGCAGTACTTC.

This clonotype has at least ten counts. J is TRBJ1-2 and V is TRBV15; tentative D call: TRBD1 (5 bases). Germline assignment: CDR1 LNHNV and CDR2 YYDKDF (reference sequence). Deletions cut 0 bases from V and 4 bases from J, with 9 bases between. The CDR3 is 14 amino acids. CDR3 DNA: TGTGCCACCAGCAGAGAGGGGACGAGCTATGGCTACACCTTC. Its protein product is CATSREGTSYGYTF.

V is TRBV6-1 and J is TRBJ2-1; tentatively, D is TRBD2 (5 bases). The DNA end is more similar to TRBJ2-3, so the J call may be wrong. Germline lookup yields CDR1 MNHNS and CDR2 SASEGT. The CDR3 extends over 15 amino acids. This chain's CDR3 is CASSEWGVGSNEQYF. The DNA for the CDR3 is TGTGCCAGCAGTGAATGGGGAGTGGGAAGCAATGAGCAGTATTTT.

This clonotype was counted a few times. The rearrangement joins TRBV6-1 to TRBJ2-3; a weak D match, TRBD1 (5 bases). V lost 3 bases and J 5 bases, leaving 6 bases between the germline ends. In germline, CDR1 is MNHNS, CDR2 SASEGT. The CDR3 is 12 residues long. The CDR3 sequence is CASSEQGDTQYF. The CDR3 DNA sequence: TGTGCCAGCAGTGAGCAGGGAGATACGCAGTATTTT.

Details on this clonotype: Mismatch with germline at one junction end may stem from a read error. The chain has TRBV6-1 and TRBJ2-4; TRBD2 matches at 9 bases. The germline V gene has CDR1 MNHNS and CDR2 SASEGT. The length of the CDR3 is 14 residues. The CDR3 nucleotides are TGTGCCAGCTCGGGGGCGGGAGGGCCAAATATGCAGTATTTC. It encodes CASSGAGGPNMQYF.

By proportion, this clonotype is medium-sized (0.01 to 0.1%). This rearrangement joins TRBV6-1 to TRBJ2-3; D possibly corresponds to TRBD2 (5 bases). The length of the CDR3 is 15 residues. CDR1 is MNHNS and CDR2 is SASEGT in the germline V gene. Trimming shortened V by 6 bases and J by 5 bases, and 18 bases separated the two germline ends. This CDR3 reads CASSSLRERLDTQYF. CDR3 sequence (DNA): TGTGCCAGCAGCTCCCTGAGGGAGCGTTTAGATACGCAGTATTTT.

The chain joins TRBV4-1 to TRBJ2-1; 7 positions match TRBD2. The tail of the sequence fits TRBJ2-7 better, so the J call may be wrong. CDR3 length: 15 amino acids. From germline, CDR1 is MGHRA and CDR2 YSYEKL. CDR3 DNA: TGCGCCAGCAGCCAAGATGGACGGGGGGCCTACGAGCAGTACTTC. It encodes CASSQDGRGAYEQYF.

In its sample, this clonotype was seen many times. V usage is TRBV6-1 and J usage is TRBJ1-1; the D is unclear. CDR1 is MNHNS and CDR2 is SASEGT in the germline V gene. V was pared by 9 bases and J by 0 bases, with 14 bases between. The CDR3 is made up of 14 amino acids. CDR3 DNA: TGTGCCAGTTTCCACGGAATGCTGAACACTGAAGCTTTCTTT. It specifies CASFHGMLNTEAFF.

A single count supports this clonotype. V is TRBV3-1 and J is TRBJ2-3; 9 bases agree with TRBD2. The V and J ends lost 7 bases and 2 bases, in that order; junction bases with no gene match: 7. Germline values: CDR1 LGHDT, CDR2 YNNKEL (reference sequence). This CDR3 is 15 amino acids long. The CDR3 DNA reads TGTGCCAGCACCACGACTAGCGGCTACACAGATACGCAGTATTTT. It translates to CASTTTSGYTDTQYF.